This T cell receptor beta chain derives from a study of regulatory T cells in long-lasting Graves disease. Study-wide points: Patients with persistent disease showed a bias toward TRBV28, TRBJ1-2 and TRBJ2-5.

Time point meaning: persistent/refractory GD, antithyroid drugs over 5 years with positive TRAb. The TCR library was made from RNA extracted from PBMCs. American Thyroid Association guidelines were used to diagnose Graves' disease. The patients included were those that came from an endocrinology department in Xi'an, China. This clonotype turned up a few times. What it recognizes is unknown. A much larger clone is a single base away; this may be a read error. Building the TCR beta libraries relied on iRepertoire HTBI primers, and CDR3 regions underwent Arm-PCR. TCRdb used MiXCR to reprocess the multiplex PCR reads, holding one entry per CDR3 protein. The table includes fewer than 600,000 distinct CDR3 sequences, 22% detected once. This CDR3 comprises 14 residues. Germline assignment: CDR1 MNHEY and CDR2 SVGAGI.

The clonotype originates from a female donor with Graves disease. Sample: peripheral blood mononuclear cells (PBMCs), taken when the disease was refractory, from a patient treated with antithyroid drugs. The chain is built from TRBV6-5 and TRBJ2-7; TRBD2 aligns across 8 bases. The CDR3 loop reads CVSSYAGGSYEQYF. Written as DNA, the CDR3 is TGTGTCAGCAGTTACGCGGGAGGCAGCTACGAGCAGTACTTC.